This TCR beta chain was profiled in a study of blood T cell repertoires in COVID-19. Study as a whole: The United States, Italy and Spain supplied acute and convalescent COVID-19 samples. PBMCs, B-cell-depleted T cells, or T cells were the source of the cDNA or gDNA that made up the material.

Germline CDR1 is MGHRA and CDR2 is YSYEKL. V lost 1 base and J lost 7, with 16 bases in between. The CDR3 has 15 amino acids. Original analysis: Quantification of nucleated cells was approximated via reference gene primer amplification. Sequenced by immunoSEQ multiplex PCR; TCRdb stores in-frame clones only, minus some. The V and J calls and the clone size are those of that table, but D and trimming were determined from the DNA. The sample lists fewer than 200,000 clones, around 84% occurring once. Sequencing was done on a sample of peripheral blood. The TCR comes from a human donor with acute or convalescent COVID-19. The donor label of this sample is uncertain. V usage is TRBV4-1 and J usage is TRBJ1-2, with a weak D call TRBD1 (6 bases). CDR3 protein: CASSQAPQDRSGYTF. In DNA, the CDR3 is TGCGCCAGCAGCCAAGCTCCACAGGACAGATCTGGCTACACCTTC.